The sequence of this T cell receptor beta chain was determined in a study of circulating and synovial CD4+ cells in juvenile arthritis. Assay used: immunoSEQ multiplex PCR; TCRdb lists only in-frame clones, some missing. The table has approximately 36,000 clones, roughly 94% seen once; the top ten hold approximately 0.7%. With respect to this clone: Its antigen is not identified.

The CDR3 is 17 amino acids. V dropped 2 bases and J dropped 9; count of bases not matched to a gene: 11. CDR1 is ENHRY and CDR2 is SYGVKD in the germline V gene. Findings and limits, study-wide: Circulating pathogenic-like lymphocytes shared a substantially higher fraction of CDR3 sequences with synovium than bulk blood.

The sequenced material came from CD4+ T cells from blood. The genes are TRBV10-3 and TRBJ2-4; 12 bases are shared with TRBD2. The sequence was obtained from a human donor with juvenile idiopathic arthritis. CDR3 DNA: TGTGCCATCAGTGAGCCGACTAGCGGGGGCGTTGAGGGCATTCAGTACTTC. Translating gives CAISEPTSGGVEGIQYF.